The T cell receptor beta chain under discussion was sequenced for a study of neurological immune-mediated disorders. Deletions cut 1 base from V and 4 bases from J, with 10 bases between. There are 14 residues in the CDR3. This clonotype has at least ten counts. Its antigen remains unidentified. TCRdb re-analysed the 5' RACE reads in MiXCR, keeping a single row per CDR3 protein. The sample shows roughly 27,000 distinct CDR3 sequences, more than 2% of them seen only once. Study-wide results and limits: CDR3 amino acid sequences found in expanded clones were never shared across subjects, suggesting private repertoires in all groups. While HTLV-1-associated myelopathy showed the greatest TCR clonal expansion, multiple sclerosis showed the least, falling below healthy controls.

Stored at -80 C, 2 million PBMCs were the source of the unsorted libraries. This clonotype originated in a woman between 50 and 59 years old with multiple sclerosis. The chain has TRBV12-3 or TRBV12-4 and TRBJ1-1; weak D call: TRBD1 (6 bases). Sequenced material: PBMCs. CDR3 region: CASSLGQGFTEAFF. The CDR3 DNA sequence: TGTGCCAGCAGTTTAGGGCAGGGGTTCACTGAAGCTTTCTTT.